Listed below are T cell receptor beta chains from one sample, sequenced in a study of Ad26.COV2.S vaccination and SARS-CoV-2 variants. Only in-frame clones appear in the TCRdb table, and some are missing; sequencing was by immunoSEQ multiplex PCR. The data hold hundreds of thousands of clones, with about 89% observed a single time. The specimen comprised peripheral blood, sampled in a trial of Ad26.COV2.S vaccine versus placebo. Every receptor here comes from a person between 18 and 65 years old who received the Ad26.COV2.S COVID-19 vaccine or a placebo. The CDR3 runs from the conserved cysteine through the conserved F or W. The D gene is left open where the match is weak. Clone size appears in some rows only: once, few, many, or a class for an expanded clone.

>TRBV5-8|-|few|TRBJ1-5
TGTGCCAGCAGCTTGGCCCCCGGGAATCAGCCCCAGCATTTT
CASSLAPGNQPQHF
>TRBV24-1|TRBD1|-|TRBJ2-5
TGTGCCACCAGTGACCCCGGGACAGGGGAAGAGACCCAGTACTTC
CATSDPGTGEETQYF
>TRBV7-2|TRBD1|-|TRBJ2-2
TGTGCCAGCAGCCCCGGACAGGAAAACACCGGGGAGCTGTTTTTT
CASSPGQENTGELFF
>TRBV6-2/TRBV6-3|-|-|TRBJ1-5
TGTGCCAGCAGTTACAATGGGGCCAATCAGCCCCAGCATTTT
CASSYNGANQPQHF
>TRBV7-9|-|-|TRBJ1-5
TGTGCCAGCAGCTTAGGTGGCAGCGAGGAGCCCCAGCATTTT
CASSLGGSEEPQHF
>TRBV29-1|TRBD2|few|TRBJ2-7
TGCAGCGTTGTCCGGGGGGAGCTGGGTGAGCAGTACTTC
CSVVRGELGEQYF
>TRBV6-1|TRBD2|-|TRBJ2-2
TGTGCCAGCAGTGCTCCAGCGGGAGGATCGAGCACCGGGGAGCTGTTTTTT
CASSAPAGGSSTGELFF
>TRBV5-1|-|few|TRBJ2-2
TGCGCCAGCAGCCCCGATCCGAACACCGGGGAGCTGTTTTTT
CASSPDPNTGELFF
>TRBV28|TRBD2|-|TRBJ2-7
TGTGCCAGCAGTCCTGCGCAGGGTAGCGGGGTCGAGCAGTACTTC
CASSPAQGSGVEQYF
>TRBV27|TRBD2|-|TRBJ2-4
TGTGCCAGCAGACGGCGGGGGGACATTCAGTACTTC
CASRRRGDIQYF
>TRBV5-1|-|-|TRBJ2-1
TGCGCCAGCAGCCCACAACCGGGTGAGCAGTTCTTC
CASSPQPGEQFF
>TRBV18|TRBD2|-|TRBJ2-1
TGTGCCAGCTCACCCGGGACTAGCGGATACAATGAGCAGTTCTTC
CASSPGTSGYNEQFF
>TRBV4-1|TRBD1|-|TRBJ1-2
TGCGCCAGCAGCCGCGACACAGGGGGCAACTATGGCTACACCTTC
CASSRDTGGNYGYTF
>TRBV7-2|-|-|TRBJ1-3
TGTGCCAGCAGCCAATTTTGGCAAACTGGAAACACCATATATTTT
CASSQFWQTGNTIYF
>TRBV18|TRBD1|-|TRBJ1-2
TGTGCCAGCTCACCCCTGGGACAGGGAAACTATGGCTACACCTTC
CASSPLGQGNYGYTF
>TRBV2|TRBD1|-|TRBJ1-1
TGTGCCAGCACTATCAGGGGGCGGACTGAAGCTTTCTTT
CASTIRGRTEAFF
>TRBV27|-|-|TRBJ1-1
TGTGCCAGCAGTTTGAGGGGCGCTTACCCCGAAGCTTTCTTT
CASSLRGAYPEAFF
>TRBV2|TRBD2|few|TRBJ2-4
TGTGCCAGCACCCAGGGACGGGGGGAAATCATTCAGTACTTC
CASTQGRGEIIQYF
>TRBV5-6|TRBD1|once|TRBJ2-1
TGTGCCAGCAGCATATCAGGGGACAGGGACAATGAGCAGTTCTTC
CASSISGDRDNEQFF
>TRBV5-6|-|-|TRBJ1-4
TGTGCCAGCAGCTCGGCCCTTCAAGGTGAAAAACTGTTTTTT
CASSSALQGEKLFF
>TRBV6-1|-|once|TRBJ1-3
TGTGCCAGCAGTGAGAACAGGGTACCCATATATTTT
CASSENRVPIYF
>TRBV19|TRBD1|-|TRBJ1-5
TGTGCCAGTACCGGGGGACAGGGAACGGAGCCCCAGCATTTT
CASTGGQGTEPQHF
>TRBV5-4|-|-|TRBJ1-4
TGTGCCAGCAGCTTGAACAGAGCAGTTAATGAAAAACTGTTTTTT
CASSLNRAVNEKLFF
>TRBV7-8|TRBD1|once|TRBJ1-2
TGTGCCAGCAGCCCTGGACAGGGGACTGGTGGCTACACCTTC
CASSPGQGTGGYTF
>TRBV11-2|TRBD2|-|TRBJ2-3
TGTGCCAGCAGCCGGACTAGCGGGAGCTCAGATACGCAGTATTTT
CASSRTSGSSDTQYF
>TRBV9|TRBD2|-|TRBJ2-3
TGTGCCAGCAGCTCGAGGGGAGGGGCTCAGAGCACAGATACGCAGTATTTT
CASSSRGGAQSTDTQYF
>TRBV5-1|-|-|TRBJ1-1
TGCGCCAGCAGCGTGGGGAGGGGGAAGAACACTGAAGCTTTCTTT
CASSVGRGKNTEAFF
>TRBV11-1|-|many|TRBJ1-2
TGTGCCAGCAGCCGCGACGGGAACTATGGCTACACCTTC
CASSRDGNYGYTF
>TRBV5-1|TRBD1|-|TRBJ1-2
TGCGCCAGCAGCTTGGCCGGCCGGGACAGCTATGGCTACACCTTC
CASSLAGRDSYGYTF
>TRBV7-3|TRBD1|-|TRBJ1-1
TGTGCCAGCAGCCCTGGGAGGGACAGAGACACTGAAGCTTTCTTT
CASSPGRDRDTEAFF
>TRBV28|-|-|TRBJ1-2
TGTGCCAGCAGTATGACTAACTATGGCTACACCTTC
CASSMTNYGYTF
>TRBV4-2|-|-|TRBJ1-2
TGTGCCAGCAGCCAATCCGGGATGGGCTATGGCTACACCTTC
CASSQSGMGYGYTF
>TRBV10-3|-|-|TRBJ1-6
TGTGCCATCAGAAGACAGTACAAAGATTCACCCCTCCACTTT
CAIRRQYKDSPLHF
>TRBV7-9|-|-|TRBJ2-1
TGTGCCAGTCCATCCGACAGGTTTGATGAGCAGTTCTTC
CASPSDRFDEQFF
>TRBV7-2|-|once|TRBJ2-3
TGTGCCAGCAGCTCGTATCGCACCCCCACAGATACGCAGTATTTT
CASSSYRTPTDTQYF
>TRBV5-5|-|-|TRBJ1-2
TGTGCCAGCAGCCCGGCGGCAGCTCAAGCTAACTATGGCTACACCTTC
CASSPAAAQANYGYTF
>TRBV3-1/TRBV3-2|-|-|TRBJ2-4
TGTGCCAGCAGCTCTGAGGGCTTAAACATTCAGTACTTC
CASSSEGLNIQYF
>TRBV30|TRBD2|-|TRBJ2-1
TGTGCCTCAAACGGACTAGCGAGCAATGAGCAGTTCTTC
CASNGLASNEQFF
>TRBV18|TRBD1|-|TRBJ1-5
TGTGCCAGCTCTAACACAGGGGCCAATCAGCCCCAGCATTTT
CASSNTGANQPQHF
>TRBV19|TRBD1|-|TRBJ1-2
TGTGCCAGTCGTGATGACAGGGGGCTCGTTTATGGCTACACCTTC
CASRDDRGLVYGYTF
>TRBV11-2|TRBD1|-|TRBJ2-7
TGTGCCAGCAGCCCGCTGAACCGGGACAGGGGTTTGCTCTACGAGCAGTACTTC
CASSPLNRDRGLLYEQYF